The present entry profiles one T cell receptor (beta chain) with its context. The antigen is undetermined. Profiling relied on immunoSEQ multiplex PCR, and the TCRdb table lists in-frame clones only, not all of them. The data hold 15,000 to 20,000 clones, with roughly 84% observed a single time. Noted treatment: AdE1-LMPpoly-expanded autologous EBV-specific T-cell therapy followed by anti-PD-1 nivolumab. These data come from a study of EBV T-cell therapy then PD-1 blockade in nasopharyngeal carcinoma. Germline V lookup: CDR1 LGHNA, CDR2 YNFKEQ. V lost 4 bases to trimming and J lost 1 base; unmatched junction nucleotides: 12. CDR3 length: 18 amino acids.

This material consisted of CD8+ T cells from blood, taken at day 0 from a patient whose treatment included autologous EBV-specific T cells and nivolumab. This TCR derives from a middle-aged man with nasopharyngeal carcinoma. The J gene is TRBJ2-5, the V gene TRBV4-2; TRBD2 matches at 10 bases. The CDR3, as DNA: TGTGCCAGCAGCCCTAACGGACCCGCTAGCGGGGGCCAAGAGACCCAGTACTTC. Translating gives CASSPNGPASGGQETQYF.